The next 13 T cell receptor beta chains were all read from a single sample in a study of T cell clones after liver transplantation. Profiled with immunoSEQ multiplex PCR; TCRdb holds only in-frame clones, not every one. The sample has 85,000 to 110,000 clones, around 80% seen once. The sequences come from CD4+ T cells from blood, collected 47 months after liver transplant. These receptors all come from a human patient who received a liver transplant. T cells may partly derive from the graft donor.

This clone was seen more than once but under ten times. The chain carries TRBV18 and TRBJ2-3; no clear D. V lost 3 bases to trimming and J lost 1 base, with 11 bases between them. Germline V gene lookup returns CDR1 KGHSH and CDR2 LQKENI. The CDR3 is made up of 15 amino acids. The DNA for the CDR3 is TGTGCCAGCTCACCGCGGATGAAGGGCACAGATACGCAGTATTTT. This encodes CASSPRMKGTDTQYF.

The V and J genes are TRBV12-5 and TRBJ2-5, with TRBD1 matching 8 bases. Germline V gene data show CDR1 as LGHNT and CDR2 as FRNRAP. Losses at the gene ends were 6 bases for V and 2 bases for J; bases not matched to a gene: 8. The CDR3 contains 15 residues. The CDR3 DNA reads as TGTGCTAGTGGGCTTGGGACAGGCTATCAAGAGACCCAGTACTTC. Translated, it gives CASGLGTGYQETQYF.

The CDR3 sequence is CASSPSGRFEQYF. DNA of the CDR3: TGTGCCAGCAGCCCTAGCGGGAGGTTCGAGCAGTACTTC. The rearrangement uses TRBV7-6 and TRBJ2-7; 11 bases fit TRBD2. The germline V gene encodes CDR1 SGHVS and CDR2 FNYEAQ. The CDR3 totals 13 residues. V was pared by 5 bases and J by 6 bases, with 3 bases of the junction left unmatched. The full variable domain, rest sourced from reference TRBV7-6 and TRBJ2-7, is GAGVSQSPRYKVTKRGQDVALRCDPISGHVSLYWYRQALGQGPEFLTYFNYEAQQDKSGLPNDRFSAERPEGSISTLTIQRTEQRDSAMYRCASSPSGRFEQYFGPGTRLTVT.

The gene calls are TRBV7-2 and TRBJ2-3; D ambiguous. Germline values: CDR1 SGHTA, CDR2 FQGNSA. V dropped 4 bases and J dropped 3 bases, with 11 bases sitting between them. The CDR3 spans 14 residues. CDR3 amino acids: CASSSSTRTDTQYF. The CDR3 nucleotides are TGTGCCAGCAGCTCTTCGACACGAACAGATACGCAGTATTTT.

This rearrangement joins TRBV14 to TRBJ2-2, with 12 bases matching TRBD1. This CDR3 is built from 19 residues. V lost 2 bases, J lost 5 bases, and 12 bases stayed unmatched. The germline gives CDR1 SGHDN, CDR2 FVKESK. The CDR3 sequence: CASSQLGPGQGAVTGELFF. The DNA of the CDR3 is TGTGCCAGCAGCCAACTCGGGCCGGGACAGGGGGCAGTAACCGGGGAGCTGTTTTTT.

This clone was observed a single time. The gene calls are TRBV19 and TRBJ1-1; TRBD1 is a possible D gene (5 bases). The CDR3 length is 16 residues. Germline V gene lookup returns CDR1 LNHDA and CDR2 SQIVND (reference sequence). V was pared by 2 bases and J by 5 bases, with 18 bases between. CDR3 DNA: TGTGCCAGTAGTATACCGTCCGCGGGGTCAGGGACTGAAGCTTTCTTT. Amino acid sequence: CASSIPSAGSGTEAFF.

This chain links TRBV9 with TRBJ2-3; weak D call: TRBD2 (7 bases). This CDR3 has 17 amino acids. Germline V gives CDR1 SGDLS, CDR2 YYNGEE. Trimming removed 0 bases from V and 6 bases from J, with 20 bases in between. The CDR3 is CASSVVAGGLGLDTQYF. CDR3 in DNA: TGTGCCAGCAGCGTAGTCGCCGGGGGGCTGGGGTTGGATACGCAGTATTTT.

The chain joins TRBV27 to TRBJ2-1; 13 bases are shared with TRBD2. The CDR3 is made up of 16 amino acids. Germline V gene data show CDR1 as MNHEY and CDR2 as SMNVEV (reference sequence). Losses at the gene ends were 6 bases for V and 4 bases for J; bases not matched to a gene: 6. The CDR3, as DNA: TGTGCCAGCAGAATCACACTAGCGGGAGGGTACAATGAGCAGTTCTTC. This gives the protein CASRITLAGGYNEQFF.

This clone was detected only once. Germline is not matched at one junction end, which may reflect a read error. The chain couples TRBV2 to TRBJ2-7; TRBD1 or TRBD2 may be the D gene (5 bases each). The CDR3 has 11 residues. CDR1 SNHLY and CDR2 FYNNEI come from the germline V gene. Here the CDR3 DNA reads TGTGCCAGCAGTGAACTTCAGGGACCGCTCTTC. Translation: CASSELQGPLF.

By its share, this clone is medium-sized. J is TRBJ2-7 and V is TRBV28; D perhaps matches TRBD1 (6 bases). Trimming took 5 bases from V and 3 from J, leaving 17 bases between them. The germline V gene encodes CDR1 MDHEN and CDR2 SYDVKM. The CDR3 covers 15 residues. DNA of the CDR3: TGTGCCAGCAGTACCCAGGGGCCTTTGCACTACGAGCAGTACTTC. It yields the protein CASSTQGPLHYEQYF. The entire variable domain, with the rest obtained from reference TRBV28 and TRBJ2-7, is as follows: DVKVTQSSRYLVKRTGEKVFLECVQDMDHENMFWYRQDPGLGLRLIYFSYDVKMKEKGDIPEGYSVSREKKERFSLILESASTNQTSMYLCASSTQGPLHYEQYFGPGTRLTVT.

This chain uses TRBV28 with TRBJ1-5, with D tentatively TRBD1 (5 bases). The CDR3 consists of 14 residues. The ends were cut back, 4 bases at V and 3 bases at J, with 10 bases in the middle. Germline V gene data show CDR1 as MDHEN and CDR2 as SYDVKM. The CDR3 protein is CASSSPGINQPQHF. The CDR3 DNA follows: TGTGCCAGCAGTTCCCCAGGGATCAATCAGCCCCAGCATTTT.

A few counts support this clone. V and J are TRBV29-1 and TRBJ2-7, with 7 bases aligning to TRBD1. This CDR3 has 14 residues. The V segment lost 4 bases and the J segment 4 bases; nucleotides outside the gene matches: 10. Germline V gene data show CDR1 as SQVTM and CDR2 as ANQGSEA. CDR3: CSVVATGRSYEQYF. In nucleotides, the CDR3 is TGCAGCGTTGTTGCGACAGGGAGATCGTACGAGCAGTACTTC.

V usage is TRBV28 and J usage is TRBJ1-3; D is uncertain. The V end was cut by 4 bases, the J end by 1 base, with 11 bases between. This CDR3 is 15 amino acids long. The germline V gene encodes CDR1 MDHEN and CDR2 SYDVKM. The CDR3 here is CASSSPWASGNTIYF. CDR3 nucleotide sequence: TGTGCCAGCAGTTCCCCGTGGGCGTCTGGAAACACCATATATTTT.